A selection of T cell receptor beta chains follows, all from one sample in a study of blood T cell dynamics during melanoma immunotherapy. Clones were read by immunoSEQ multiplex PCR, and TCRdb kept only the in-frame ones, dropping some. The sample has some 9,100 clones, 85% seen once. Material: blood, obtained from a patient treated with checkpoint blockade. Receptors originate from a human donor with melanoma. Both conserved end residues are part of each CDR3. D genes are given only for firm matches. The listing skips clone size in some rows; elsewhere it reads once, few, many or a size class.

V	size	J	D	CDR3	DNA
TRBV4-2	NA	TRBJ2-1	NA	CASSQRGASLHNEQFF	TGTGCCAGCAGCCAACGAGGGGCCTCACTCCACAATGAGCAGTTCTTC
TRBV5-4	few	TRBJ2-7	TRBD2	CASSLELAGIYEQYF	TGTGCCAGCAGCTTGGAACTAGCGGGGATCTACGAGCAGTACTTC
TRBV10-3	NA	TRBJ1-1	TRBD1	CAISPGTGTEAFF	TGTGCCATCAGCCCCGGGACAGGGACTGAAGCTTTCTTT
TRBV5-6	NA	TRBJ2-2	TRBD2	CASKAGGNTGELFF	TGTGCCTCTAAGGCGGGAGGGAACACCGGGGAGCTGTTTTTT
TRBV4-2	NA	TRBJ2-5	TRBD2	CASSQGTSGGHPETQYF	TGTGCCAGCAGCCAGGGGACTAGCGGGGGACATCCGGAGACCCAGTACTTC
TRBV10-2	NA	TRBJ1-6	NA	CASRGGGERDSPLHF	TGCGCCAGCAGAGGTGGGGGGGAACGGGATTCACCCCTCCACTTT
TRBV5-1	few	TRBJ2-1	NA	CASSLAGSGEQFF	TGCGCCAGCAGCTTGGCCGGGTCCGGTGAGCAGTTCTTC
TRBV7-3	NA	TRBJ1-1	NA	CASSLTIGGYTEAFF	TGTGCCAGCAGCTTAACGATCGGGGGGTACACTGAAGCTTTCTTT
TRBV4-3	NA	TRBJ1-2	NA	CASSHSRTEPGGYTF	TGCGCCAGCAGCCACTCAAGGACCGAACCGGGGGGCTACACCTTC
TRBV27	NA	TRBJ1-1	NA	CASSPQGPNTEAFF	TGTGCCAGCAGTCCACAGGGCCCGAACACTGAAGCTTTCTTT
TRBV28	NA	TRBJ1-1	TRBD1	CASSLFGRGTGGMNTEAFF	TGTGCCAGCAGTTTATTCGGTCGGGGGACAGGGGGAATGAACACTGAAGCTTTCTTT
TRBV2	NA	TRBJ1-2	NA	CASRGWGHYGYTF	TGTGCCAGCAGGGGGTGGGGGCACTATGGCTACACCTTC
TRBV7-2	once	TRBJ1-5	TRBD1	CASRGTGVGQPQHF	TGTGCCAGCCGAGGGACAGGGGTTGGGCAGCCCCAGCATTTT
TRBV9	NA	TRBJ2-5	NA	CASSGPLGQETQYF	TGTGCCAGCAGCGGACCACTCGGACAAGAGACCCAGTACTTC
TRBV19	NA	TRBJ2-1	NA	CASSPRTALNSYNEQFF	TGTGCCAGTAGTCCTAGGACAGCATTGAACTCCTACAATGAGCAGTTCTTC
TRBV7-8	NA	TRBJ1-1	TRBD1	CASSANPGGLTEAFF	TGTGCCAGCAGCGCAAATCCAGGGGGCCTCACTGAAGCTTTCTTT